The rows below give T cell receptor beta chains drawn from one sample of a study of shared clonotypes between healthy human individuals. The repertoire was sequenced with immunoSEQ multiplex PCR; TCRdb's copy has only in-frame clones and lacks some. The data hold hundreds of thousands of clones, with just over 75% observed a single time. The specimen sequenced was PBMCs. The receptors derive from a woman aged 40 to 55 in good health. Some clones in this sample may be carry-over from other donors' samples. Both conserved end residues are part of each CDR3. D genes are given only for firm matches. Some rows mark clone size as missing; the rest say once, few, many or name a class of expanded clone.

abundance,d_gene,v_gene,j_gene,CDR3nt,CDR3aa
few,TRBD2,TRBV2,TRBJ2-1,TGTGCCAGCAGTGAATGGGCTAGCGGGAGTGATGAGCAGTTCTTC,CASSEWASGSDEQFF
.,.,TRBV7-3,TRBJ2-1,TGTGCCAGCAGCTTAATGGCGCAGACTTCGGAGCAGTTCTTC,CASSLMAQTSEQFF
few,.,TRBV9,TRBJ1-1,TGTGCCAGCAGCACCGGACCTAACCCGAACACTGAAGCTTTCTTT,CASSTGPNPNTEAFF
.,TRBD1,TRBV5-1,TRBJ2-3,TGCGCCAGCAGACTGGGACAGGCGCTAACCTTGGATACGCAGTATTTT,CASRLGQALTLDTQYF
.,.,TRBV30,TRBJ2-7,TGTGCCTGGAGTGACAGGGCAGGGGAGCAGTACTTC,CAWSDRAGEQYF
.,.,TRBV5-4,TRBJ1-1,TGTGCCAGCAGCCCCGGCCAGCAGAACACTGAAGCTTTCTTT,CASSPGQQNTEAFF
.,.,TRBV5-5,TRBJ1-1,TGTGCCAGCAGCTTGGTGAGAGGTACTGAAGCTTTCTTT,CASSLVRGTEAFF
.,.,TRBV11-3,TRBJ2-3,TGTGCCAGCAGCTTAGGGCAGGGCCGCACAGATACGCAGTATTTT,CASSLGQGRTDTQYF
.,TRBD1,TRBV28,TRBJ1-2,TGTGCCAGCAGTTCACCCGGGACAGGGACCTATGGCTACACCTTC,CASSSPGTGTYGYTF
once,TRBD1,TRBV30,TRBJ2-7,TGTGCCTGGAAAAGAGGGGGCCTCGAGCAGTACTTC,CAWKRGGLEQYF
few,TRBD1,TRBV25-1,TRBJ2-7,TGTGCCAGCAGTGATCCCCGGACAGGAAGCTCCTACGAGCAGTACTTC,CASSDPRTGSSYEQYF
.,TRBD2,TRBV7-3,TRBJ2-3,TGTGCCAGCAGCTTAACTAGCGGGGCGAACCCGGATACGCAGTATTTT,CASSLTSGANPDTQYF
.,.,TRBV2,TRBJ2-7,TGTGCCAGCAGCTCAGGCCCCGGAGGCTACGAGCAGTACTTC,CASSSGPGGYEQYF
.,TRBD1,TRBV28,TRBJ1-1,TGTGCCAGCAGTTTCCGACAGGGGGCTTTCTTT,CASSFRQGAFF
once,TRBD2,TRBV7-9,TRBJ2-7,TGTGCCAGCAGCTTAGCTCCTGCCGGGCGGGGGTCTCCTTACGAGCAGTACTTC,CASSLAPAGRGSPYEQYF
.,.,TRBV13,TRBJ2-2,TGTGCCAGCAGCTTAGGATTTCGGGACACCGGGGAGCTGTTTTTT,CASSLGFRDTGELFF
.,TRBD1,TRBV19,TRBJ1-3,TGTGCCAGCCGAGGGGGCCTCTCTGGAAACACCATATATTTT,CASRGGLSGNTIYF
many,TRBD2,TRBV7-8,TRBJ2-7,TGTGCCAGCAGCCCCCCAACCGGACTAGCGGGCGTTATAACCTACGAGCAGTACTTC,CASSPPTGLAGVITYEQYF
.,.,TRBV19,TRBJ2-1,TGTGCCAGTAGTATAACAGGGAGCTCCTACAATGAGCAGTTCTTC,CASSITGSSYNEQFF
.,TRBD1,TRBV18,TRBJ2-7,TGTGCCAGCTCTTGGACAGGTGAATACTACGAGCAGTACTTC,CASSWTGEYYEQYF
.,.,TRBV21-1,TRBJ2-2,TGTGCCAGCAGCAAAGCGAGTGATGACACCGGGGAGCTGTTTTTT,CASSKASDDTGELFF
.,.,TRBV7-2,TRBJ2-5,TGTGCCAGCAGCTCCAACGGACAGCTGCTTGAGACCCAGTACTTC,CASSSNGQLLETQYF
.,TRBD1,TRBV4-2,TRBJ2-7,TGTGCCAGCAGCCAGGGACAGGGGGCAGGCGAGCAGTACTTC,CASSQGQGAGEQYF
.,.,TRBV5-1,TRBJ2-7,TGCGCCAGCAGCTTGGCCCCGGTGGACAGCGGATTCTACGAGCAGTACTTC,CASSLAPVDSGFYEQYF
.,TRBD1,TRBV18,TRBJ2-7,TGTGCCAGCTCACCTTCGGGACAGCCCTACGAGCAGCACTTC,CASSPSGQPYEQHF
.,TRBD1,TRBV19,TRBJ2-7,TGTGCCAGTAGTATAGACGGGACAGTCGACGAGCAGTACTTC,CASSIDGTVDEQYF
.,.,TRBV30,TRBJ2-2,TGTGCCTGGAGCCGTTTGAACACCGGGGAGCTGTTTTTT,CAWSRLNTGELFF
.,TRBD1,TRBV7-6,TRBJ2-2,TGTGCCAGCAGCTTAAGGGACAGGGGAATCGGGGACCCCTCAACCGGGGAGCTGTTTTTT,CASSLRDRGIGDPSTGELFF
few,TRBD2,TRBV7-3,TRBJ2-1,TGTGCCAGCAGCCCGATCCCCGGGACTAGCGGTGAGCAGTTCTTC,CASSPIPGTSGEQFF
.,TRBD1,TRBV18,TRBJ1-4,TGTGCCAGCTCACCAGGGACAGGGTTGACTAATGAAAAACTGTTTTTT,CASSPGTGLTNEKLFF
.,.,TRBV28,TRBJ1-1,TGTGCCAGCAGTTTATCTTCTGCAGGTCTGGAAGCTTTCTTT,CASSLSSAGLEAFF
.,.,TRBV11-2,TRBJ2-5,TGTGCCAGCAGACCCCACCCTCAAGAGACCCAGTACTTC,CASRPHPQETQYF
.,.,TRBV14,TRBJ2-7,TGTGCCAGCAGCCAAGATCTGGCTAGGAGCTCCTACGAGCAGTACTTC,CASSQDLARSSYEQYF
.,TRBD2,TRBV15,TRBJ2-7,TGTGCCACCAGCAGAGAGCTAGCGGGAGGGTACGAGCAGTACTTC,CATSRELAGGYEQYF
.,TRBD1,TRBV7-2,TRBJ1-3,TGTGCCAGCAGCACGACAGGGGACATCGGAAACACCATATATTTT,CASSTTGDIGNTIYF
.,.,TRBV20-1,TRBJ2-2,TGCAGCGTGGGGGTAACCGGGGAGCTGTTTTTT,CSVGVTGELFF
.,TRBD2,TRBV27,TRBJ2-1,TGTGCCAGCAGTTTAGGGGGGGGTCTAGGAATCCTCAATGAGCAGTTCTTC,CASSLGGGLGILNEQFF
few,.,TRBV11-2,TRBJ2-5,TGTGCCAGCAGCTCCGGCCACCGGGAGACCCAGTACTTC,CASSSGHRETQYF
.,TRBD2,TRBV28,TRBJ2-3,TGTGCCAGCGGACTAGCGGGGGGACCTAGCACAGATACGCAGTATTTT,CASGLAGGPSTDTQYF
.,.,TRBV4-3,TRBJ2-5,TGCACCAGCAGCCAAGTTAGGGGTGAGACCCAGTACTTC,CTSSQVRGETQYF